This is a list of T cell receptor beta chains from one sample in a study of T cells in Graves' hyperthyroidism and ophthalmopathy. TCRdb reprocessed the multiplex PCR reads with MiXCR, giving one entry per CDR3 protein. The sample has about 290,000 distinct CDR3 sequences; 12% to 15% are singletons. The sample taken for sequencing was blood. Receptor source: a woman between 40 and 50 years old with Graves' hyperthyroidism. Each CDR3 is given with its conserved first and last residue. The D gene is left open where the match is weak. Clone size is not always given. Where it is, it says once, few, many or a class for expanded clones.

TRBV6-1,few,TRBJ1-4,.,CATNDEGYKLFF,TGTGCCACTAACGATGAGGGGTACAAACTGTTTTTT
TRBV28,many,TRBJ2-3,.,CASSLPGRGTDTQYF,TGTGCCAGCAGTCTACCGGGCAGGGGCACAGATACGCAGTATTTT
TRBV30,many,TRBJ2-2,.,CAWRAGRLDTGELFF,TGTGCCTGGAGGGCAGGACGGTTGGACACCGGGGAGCTGTTTTTT
TRBV19,.,TRBJ2-1,TRBD2,CASSSVRGDEQFF,TGTGCCAGTAGTTCCGTCCGGGGGGATGAGCAGTTCTTC
TRBV28,many,TRBJ2-7,.,CASSPRWGEQYF,TGTGCCAGCAGTCCCCGATGGGGCGAGCAGTACTTC
TRBV27,.,TRBJ1-2,.,CASSPHQYGPGVSQRNYGYTF,TGTGCCAGCAGTCCACACCAATACGGCCCAGGGGTCTCTCAAAGAAACTATGGCTACACCTTC
TRBV7-2,few,TRBJ2-2,TRBD2,CASSSQLAGAVGELFF,TGTGCCAGCAGCTCGCAACTAGCGGGAGCAGTCGGGGAGCTGTTTTTT
TRBV2,many,TRBJ2-3,TRBD1,CASRIGTGPDTQYF,TGTGCCAGCAGGATAGGGACAGGGCCAGATACGCAGTATTTT
TRBV29-1,many,TRBJ2-7,TRBD2,CSVSLAGSYEQYF,TGCAGCGTTAGCTTAGCGGGCTCCTACGAGCAGTACTTC
TRBV29-1,few,TRBJ1-2,.,CSVVGRVNYGYTF,TGCAGCGTCGTAGGGAGGGTTAACTATGGCTACACCTTC
TRBV12-3/TRBV12-4,many,TRBJ2-1,TRBD2,CATGGRIGNEQFF,TGTGCCACCGGCGGGAGGATAGGCAATGAGCAGTTCTTC
TRBV27,many,TRBJ2-7,.,CASSLFQRTSSYEQYF,TGTGCCAGCAGTTTATTTCAGCGGACAAGCTCCTACGAGCAGTACTTC
TRBV10-3,few,TRBJ1-1,TRBD1,CASRDREGTEAFF,TGTGCCAGCCGGGACAGGGAGGGCACTGAAGCTTTCTTT
TRBV24-1,many,TRBJ1-5,.,CATSDLRGPPNQPQHF,TGTGCCACCAGTGATTTGAGGGGACCCCCCAATCAGCCCCAGCATTTT
TRBV5-5,many,TRBJ1-2,.,CASFKGGAGYGYTF,TGTGCCAGCTTCAAGGGGGGCGCGGGCTATGGCTACACCTTC
TRBV7-9,.,TRBJ2-5,.,CASSTLYRALGETQYF,TGTGCCAGCAGCACATTATACCGGGCACTTGGGGAGACCCAGTACTTC
TRBV2,many,TRBJ1-4,.,CASTPSGAGNEKLFF,TGTGCCAGTACTCCTTCAGGGGCGGGTAATGAAAAACTGTTTTTT
TRBV20-1,many,TRBJ1-1,.,CSVLGGQNTEAFF,TGCAGTGTCCTCGGGGGACAGAACACTGAAGCTTTCTTT
TRBV6-2/TRBV6-3,many,TRBJ1-5,.,CASSYDGSSNQPQHF,TGTGCCAGCAGTTACGATGGGTCCTCAAATCAGCCCCAGCATTTT
TRBV5-1,many,TRBJ1-2,TRBD1,CASSLPTGPGQPPGYTF,TGCGCCAGCAGCTTGCCCACAGGTCCGGGACAGCCCCCGGGCTACACCTTC
TRBV28,many,TRBJ2-7,TRBD1,CATSHRGYEQYF,TGTGCCACTTCACACAGGGGCTACGAGCAGTACTTC
TRBV12-3/TRBV12-4,many,TRBJ2-1,.,CASSQTANEQFF,TGTGCCAGCAGTCAAACAGCGAATGAGCAGTTCTTC